The T cell receptor (beta chain) under discussion was sequenced for a study of T-cell memory formation after mild COVID-19. About the research overall: Clusters were largely donor specific. Study outcomes and limitations: There was a balanced CD4/CD8 profile in clones contracting day 15 to 85, and later expanders leaned CD4+.

TCRdb reanalysed the 5' RACE reads using MiXCR and keeps one entry per CDR3 protein. The sample holds just over 400,000 distinct CDR3 sequences, under 25% seen once. This clonotype was seen once. Its antigen is currently unknown. This TCR was sampled from an adult woman who had mild COVID-19 (a few samples of this study predate the infection). Cell type and time point are not known. The sample consisted of PBMCs or a T cell subset sorted from them (not recorded which).

Here the CDR3 reads CASSTQGGATYNEQFF. As DNA, the CDR3 is TGTGCCAGTAGTACCCAGGGGGGGGCGACCTACAATGAGCAGTTCTTC. The J gene is TRBJ2-1, the V gene TRBV19; possibly TRBD1 or TRBD2 for D (7 bases each). The germline CDR1 and CDR2 sequences are LNHDA and SQIVND (reference sequence). CDR3 length: 16 amino acids. V gave up 4 bases and J gave up 2 bases, with 15 bases separating them.